This TCR beta chain was sequenced in a study of T cell changes during pregnancy in multiple sclerosis. The V end lost 0 bases, the J end lost 5 bases, and 9 bases lay between the germline ends. This CDR3 has 14 amino acids. From germline, CDR1 is SGHVS and CDR2 FNYEAQ. Some clones are missing from TCRdb's copy, which holds only in-frame ones; the method was immunoSEQ multiplex PCR. The table lists over 30,000 clones, about 88% of them singletons. This sample comprised CD4+ T cells from peripheral blood mononuclear cells, obtained before pregnancy. The chain recombines TRBV7-6 with TRBJ2-3, with a weak D call TRBD2 (6 bases). The source of this sequence is a female donor with multiple sclerosis, enrolled in a pregnancy study. The CDR3 is CASSLAPGEDTQYF. The DNA for the CDR3 is TGTGCCAGCAGCTTAGCGCCGGGGGAAGATACGCAGTATTTT.